Below are 20 T cell receptor beta chains sequenced from a single sample in a study of T cell responses to AZD1222 COVID-19 vaccine. Assay: immunoSEQ multiplex PCR; the TCRdb copy retains only in-frame clones and omits some. This sample has 95,000 to 150,000 clones, with 85% to 90% found just once. This sample comprised peripheral blood, obtained on day 0 of AZD1222 vaccination. These receptor sequences come from an adult in good health.

This chain joins TRBV6-6 and TRBJ2-1; 7 bases match TRBD2. The CDR3 spans 15 residues. The ends lost 2 bases at V and 0 bases at J; junction bases unmatched: 1. CDR1 and CDR2 (germline): MNHNY, SVGAGI (reference sequence). Here the CDR3 DNA reads TGTGCCAGCAGTTACGGGACTAACTCCTACAATGAGCAGTTCTTC. Its protein is CASSYGTNSYNEQFF.

The count of this clone is one. The chain recombines TRBV27 with TRBJ1-1; D is uncertain. The CDR3 spans 13 residues. The V gene's germline CDR1 is MNHEY and CDR2 SMNVEV (reference sequence). The V end was cut by 8 bases, the J end by 1 base, with 11 bases between. CDR3 sequence: CASQGRANTEAFF. In DNA form, the CDR3 reads TGTGCCAGCCAAGGACGGGCGAACACTGAAGCTTTCTTT.

This chain links TRBV6-5 with TRBJ1-1; no clear D gene. The CDR3 consists of 14 residues. Germline V lookup: CDR1 MNHEY, CDR2 SVGAGI. V gave up 0 bases and J gave up 1 base, with 6 bases separating them. The CDR3 sequence: CASSYSRPNTEAFF. CDR3 nucleotide sequence: TGTGCCAGCAGTTACTCGCGGCCGAACACTGAAGCTTTCTTT.

The rearrangement uses TRBV6-8 and TRBJ2-7, with 7 bases fitting TRBD1. V was clipped by 3 bases and J by 6 bases; unmatched bases: 11. Germline-derived CDR1 and CDR2 are MNHGY and SAAAGT. The CDR3 totals 15 residues. CDR3: CASSYWDSRFSEQYF. Written as DNA, the CDR3 is TGTGCCAGCAGTTATTGGGACAGTCGCTTTTCCGAGCAGTACTTC.

V gene TRBV9 combines with J gene TRBJ1-2; TRBD1 matches at 8 bases. Germline trimming cut 0 bases from V and 1 base from J; bases unmatched to any gene: 2. The CDR3 contains 15 residues. Germline V gives CDR1 SGDLS, CDR2 YYNGEE. CDR3 sequence reads: CASSVDGQGNYGYTF. The CDR3 DNA follows: TGTGCCAGCAGCGTAGACGGACAGGGTAACTATGGCTACACCTTC.

The J gene is TRBJ1-4, the V gene TRBV7-8, with D tentatively TRBD1 (6 bases). This CDR3 comprises 14 residues. Trimming took 5 bases from V and 4 from J, leaving 11 bases between them. The germline V gene has CDR1 SGHVS and CDR2 FQNEAQ. The CDR3 DNA is TGTGCCAGCAGCCGAGGGGGAAGTAATGAAAAACTGTTTTTT. Translation: CASSRGGSNEKLFF. Full variable domain (outside the CDR3, taken from reference TRBV7-8 and TRBJ1-4): GAGVSQSPRYKVAKRGQDVALRCDPISGHVSLFWYQQALGQGPEFLTYFQNEAQLDKSGLPSDRFFAERPEGSVSTLKIQRTQQEDSAVYLCASSRGGSNEKLFFGSGTQLSVL.

V is TRBV7-9 and J is TRBJ2-7; 12 positions match TRBD2. Per germline, CDR1 SEHNR and CDR2 FQNEAQ (reference sequence). The CDR3 sequence is 16 residues long. Germline trimming cut 1 base from V and 4 bases from J; bases unmatched to any gene: 5. CDR3 loop: CASSLVRLAGAYEQYF. CDR3 coding DNA: TGTGCCAGCAGCTTAGTTCGACTAGCGGGAGCTTACGAGCAGTACTTC.

The rearrangement joins TRBV7-8 to TRBJ1-5, with no clear D. CDR3 length: 13 residues. Trimming took off 3 bases at V and 3 bases at J, with 6 bases between the two ends. Germline lookup yields CDR1 SGHVS and CDR2 FQNEAQ. CDR3 loop: CASSLDLNQPQHF. CDR3 sequence (DNA): TGTGCCAGCAGCTTGGACCTCAATCAGCCCCAGCATTTT.

V is TRBV19 and J is TRBJ2-2, with D possibly matching TRBD1 (6 bases). V lost 0 bases to trimming and J lost 3 bases, with 14 bases between them. This CDR3 spans 17 amino acids. Germline V gene sequence: CDR1 LNHDA, CDR2 SQIVND (reference sequence). This CDR3 reads CASSIDRTARDTGELFF. The CDR3 DNA reads TGTGCCAGTAGTATAGATCGGACAGCTCGCGACACCGGGGAGCTGTTTTTT.

The chain joins TRBV11-2 to TRBJ2-7; D is ambiguous. The CDR3 is made up of 12 amino acids. Germline V gene lookup returns CDR1 SGHAT and CDR2 FQNNGV. The germline V and J ends were trimmed by 0 bases and 4 bases, with 4 bases remaining between them. The CDR3 reads CASSLDRYEQYF. The CDR3 coding sequence is TGTGCCAGCAGCTTAGATCGGTACGAGCAGTACTTC.

The CDR3 region has the DNA TGTGCCAGCAGCTTAGTGGGACTAGGTTTAAATGAGCAGTTCTTC. Its protein product is CASSLVGLGLNEQFF. The V call is TRBV11-1, the J call TRBJ2-1, with 8 bases aligning to TRBD2. V lost 1 base, J lost 7 bases, and 6 bases stayed unmatched. Per germline, CDR1 SGHAT and CDR2 FQDESV (reference sequence). The CDR3 extends over 15 amino acids.

CDR3 in DNA: TGTGCCAGCTCACCGTGGCAGGGGCTGAACACTGAAGCTTTCTTT. This translates into CASSPWQGLNTEAFF. V is TRBV18 and J is TRBJ1-1; D is possibly TRBD1 (6 bases). CDR1 is KGHSH and CDR2 is LQKENI in the germline V gene. The CDR3 totals 15 residues. The V and J ends lost 3 bases and 0 bases respectively, with 11 bases between them.

This chain uses TRBV19 with TRBJ2-1; the match to TRBD1 covers 8 bases. V gave up 6 bases and J gave up 4 bases; unmatched junction bases: 8. From germline, CDR1 is LNHDA and CDR2 SQIVND (reference sequence). CDR3 length: 15 residues. In nucleotides, the CDR3 is TGTGCCAGTAGCAAAGGACAGGGCTCTTACAATGAGCAGTTCTTC. It encodes CASSKGQGSYNEQFF.

CDR3 sequence: CASGLQAHHEQYF. As DNA, the CDR3 is TGTGCTAGTGGTTTGCAGGCCCATCACGAGCAGTACTTC. This rearrangement joins TRBV12-5 to TRBJ2-7; D gene uncertain. Looked up from germline, CDR1 is LGHNT and CDR2 is FRNRAP. Trimming left V 2 bases short and J 5 bases short, with 10 bases between. CDR3 length equals 13 residues.

The chain recombines TRBV6-2 or TRBV6-3 with TRBJ2-3, with 11 bases identical to TRBD2. From germline, CDR1 is MNHEY and CDR2 SVGEGT. This CDR3 has 15 residues. V lost 2 bases to trimming and J lost 4 bases; unmatched junction nucleotides: 2. The CDR3 DNA is TGTGCCAGCAGTTACACTAGCGGGAGTGCAGATACGCAGTATTTT. Residues: CASSYTSGSADTQYF.

CDR3: CASSVEGSNTGELFF. CDR3 bases: TGTGCCAGCAGTGTGGAGGGATCGAACACCGGGGAGCTGTTTTTT. The chain links TRBV2 to TRBJ2-2, with D possibly being TRBD2 (6 bases). Trimming cost V 4 bases and J 0 bases, with 9 bases left between them. Per germline, CDR1 SNHLY and CDR2 FYNNEI. The CDR3 sequence is 15 residues long.

The chain joins TRBV18 to TRBJ2-6; 8 bases match TRBD1. With V trimmed by 4 bases and J by 0 bases, 2 bases remained unmatched. This CDR3 is built from 16 residues. The germline V gene encodes CDR1 KGHSH and CDR2 LQKENI. CDR3 DNA sequence: TGTGCCAGCTCACAGGGACAGGTCTCTGGGGCCAACGTCCTGACTTTC. Translated, it gives CASSQGQVSGANVLTF. Combining the CDR3 with reference TRBV18 and TRBJ2-6 gives the whole variable domain NAGVMQNPRHLVRRRGQEARLRCSPMKGHSHVYWYRQLPEEGLKFMVYLQKENIIDESGMPKERFSAEFPKEGPSILRIQQVVRGDSAAYFCASSQGQVSGANVLTFGAGSRLTVL.

This rearrangement joins TRBV6-5 to TRBJ1-1; tentative D call: TRBD1 (5 bases). CDR1 and CDR2 from the germline V gene are MNHEY and SVGAGI. The germline V and J ends were trimmed by 0 bases and 5 bases, with 10 bases remaining between them. This CDR3 spans 14 amino acids. CDR3 sequence reads: CASSYSSGKTEAFF. The DNA for the CDR3 is TGTGCCAGCAGTTACTCGTCAGGGAAGACTGAAGCTTTCTTT.

The chain has TRBV7-2 and TRBJ1-2, with TRBD1 matching over 7 bases. There are 14 residues in the CDR3. Trimming took 0 bases from V and 8 from J; bases not matched to a gene: 6. CDR1 and CDR2 (germline): SGHTA, FQGNSA. The CDR3 region is CASSLAGTAYGYTF. CDR3 in DNA: TGTGCCAGCAGCTTAGCTGGGACAGCTTACGGCTACACCTTC.

This clone was recorded only once. This rearrangement joins TRBV2 to TRBJ1-1; D may be TRBD1 (5 bases). Germline V gene sequence: CDR1 SNHLY, CDR2 FYNNEI. Between the trimmed V and J ends, which lost 3 bases and 3 bases, there was a span of 8 bases. CDR3 length equals 13 residues. CDR3 region: CASSEGLDTEAFF. The CDR3 DNA reads as TGTGCCAGCAGTGAGGGACTAGACACTGAAGCTTTCTTT.